The entry that follows covers one T cell receptor (beta chain) sequence. Time point defined: pre-sensitization, week 0. The treatment: therapeutic diphenylcyclopropenone sensitization with weekly scalp DPC. Each patch test followed a blood draw. This sample is part of a study of human T cells and chemical hapten exposure. Across the study: The sensitizer, 2% DPC, was used on 2 cm by 2 cm of upper inner arm skin. Minor volume differences among pooled libraries chiefly drove per-sample TCR yield variation.

From germline, CDR1 is SGDLS and CDR2 YYNGEE. The CDR3 runs 18 residues. V dropped 4 bases and J dropped 6; count of bases not matched to a gene: 18. TCRdb recomputed calls from the RACE reads with MiXCR, one row per CDR3 protein. This table has 350,000 to 450,000 distinct CDR3 sequences, more than 4.5% appearing once. This receptor was identified in a woman aged 50 to 65 with alopecia areata. Some clones in this sample may be carry-over from other donors' samples. The sequences come from whole blood, collected in connection with sensitization to the hapten diphenylcyclopropenone (DPC). The V gene is TRBV9, the J gene TRBJ2-2, with 7 bases that match TRBD2. DNA of the CDR3: TGTGCCAGCAGCCCCCGGCTAGCGGTAGGGCCGGTCGCCGGGGAGCTGTTTTTT. Translation gives CASSPRLAVGPVAGELFF.